Listed below are T cell receptor beta chains from one sample, sequenced in a study of CXCR3-negative and CXCR3-positive naive CD8 T cells. For each CDR3 protein, TCRdb gives one entry from its re-call of the 5' RACE reads, without DNA. This sample contains about 150,000 distinct CDR3 sequences. The sample comprised naive CXCR3+ CD8+ T cells from blood. The source is a human donor in good health. Some clones in this sample may be carry-over from other donors' samples. CDR3s include the opening cysteine and the closing phenylalanine or tryptophan.

>15|TRBJ2-3|TRBV7-3
CASSSTGGGSDTQYF
>14|TRBJ2-3|TRBV27
CASSSGVWADTQYF
>13|TRBJ1-2|TRBV6-5
CASSQPTGISYTF
>15|TRBJ2-3|TRBV3-1
CASSEGGAYTDTQYF
>16|TRBJ1-2|TRBV12-3/TRBV12-4
CASSLPGTEGYYGYTF
>16|TRBJ2-5|TRBV28
CASSVTPTESQETQYF
>13|TRBJ1-1|TRBV15
CATSRVDSPEAFF
>16|TRBJ2-3|TRBV5-1
CANSLHGARSTDTQYF
>14|TRBJ2-7|TRBV23-1
CASRGRGLSYEQYF
>14|TRBJ2-7|TRBV20-1
CSARGPQTDYEQYF